The 16 T cell receptor beta chains in this list originate from one sample, sequenced in a study of shared clonotypes between healthy human individuals. Sequenced by immunoSEQ multiplex PCR; TCRdb stores in-frame clones only, minus some. This sample has about 490,000 clones, with about 79% found just once. Sequences were obtained from PBMCs. The receptors here all came from a woman aged 40 to 50 in good health. Some clones in this sample may be carry-over from other donors' samples.

As for this clone: This probably arose from a read error, given a far larger clone one base away. The V and J genes are TRBV29-1 and TRBJ2-7; D perhaps matches TRBD2 (6 bases). The CDR3 runs 12 residues. Germline values: CDR1 SQVTM, CDR2 ANQGSEA. Trimming took 7 bases from V and 2 from J, leaving 12 bases between them. In nucleotides, the CDR3 is TGCAGCGCGCGGGGCGGAACCTACGAGCAGTACTTC. Translation gives CSARGGTYEQYF.

The rearrangement uses TRBV5-6 and TRBJ1-2; the match to TRBD1 covers 9 bases. The CDR3 spans 15 residues. Trimming at V came to 4 bases and at J to 5 bases, leaving 9 bases not matched to a gene. Germline CDR1 SGHDT, CDR2 YYEEEE. This CDR3 is CASSKRRDRAYGYTF. CDR3 DNA sequence: TGTGCCAGCAGCAAACGTCGGGACAGGGCTTATGGCTACACCTTC.

The chain joins TRBV5-4 to TRBJ2-1; D is undetermined. The CDR3 spans 15 residues. Germline lookup yields CDR1 SGHNT and CDR2 YYREEE (reference sequence). V lost 4 bases and J 0 bases, leaving 11 bases between the germline ends. The CDR3: CASSQEASSYNEQFF. CDR3 DNA: TGTGCCAGCAGCCAAGAGGCGAGCTCCTACAATGAGCAGTTCTTC.

In its sample, this clone was seen once. The CDR3 DNA reads TGCGCCAGCAGCTCGACACAGGGGCAGGGCGAGCAGTACTTC. It specifies CASSSTQGQGEQYF. V is TRBV5-1 and J is TRBJ2-7; TRBD1 matches at 7 bases. This CDR3 has 14 residues. Trimming at V came to 3 bases and at J to 6 bases, leaving 9 bases not matched to a gene. The germline V gene has CDR1 SGHRS and CDR2 YFSETQ. Drawing the rest from reference TRBV5-1 and TRBJ2-7, the complete variable domain is KAGVTQTPRYLIKTRGQQVTLSCSPISGHRSVSWYQQTPGQGLQFLFEYFSETQRNKGNFPGRFSGRQFSNSRSEMNVSTLELGDSALYLCASSSTQGQGEQYFGPGTRLTVT.

The chain recombines TRBV4-2 with TRBJ2-5, with TRBD1 as a possible D gene (5 bases). V shed 1 base and J shed 1 base, with 13 bases lying between them. CDR3 length equals 16 residues. Germline-derived CDR1 and CDR2 are LGHNA and YNFKEQ. CDR3 loop: CASSQGWQGPQETQYF. CDR3 in DNA: TGTGCCAGCAGCCAAGGGTGGCAGGGCCCCCAAGAGACCCAGTACTTC.

The chain recombines TRBV6-1 with TRBJ2-7; D might be TRBD1 (5 bases). Germline-derived CDR1 and CDR2 are MNHNS and SASEGT. V lost 4 bases and J lost 2, with 12 bases in between. The CDR3 totals 14 residues. CDR3 sequence: CASSGATGPYEQYF. The CDR3 bases are TGTGCCAGCAGTGGGGCCACAGGACCCTACGAGCAGTACTTC.

The rearrangement joins TRBV29-1 to TRBJ2-4, with 12 bases lining up with TRBD2. CDR1 and CDR2 (germline): SQVTM, ANQGSEA. V lost 2 bases and J lost 4; bases outside the gene matches: 12. The CDR3 sequence is 18 residues long. The CDR3 protein is CSVETSGRTTKGKNIQYF. The CDR3 nucleotides read TGCAGCGTTGAAACTAGCGGGAGGACAACGAAGGGGAAAAACATTCAGTACTTC.

V is TRBV5-4 and J is TRBJ2-1; D remains ambiguous. The CDR3 runs to 14 residues. CDR1 and CDR2 from the germline V gene are SGHNT and YYREEE (reference sequence). V gave up 4 bases and J gave up 3 bases, with 11 bases separating them. The CDR3 region is CASSPQQSYNEQFF. CDR3 DNA sequence: TGTGCCAGCAGCCCTCAACAGAGCTACAATGAGCAGTTCTTC.

This clone has a handful of counts. The chain couples TRBV2 to TRBJ2-7; D gene unclear. CDR1 SNHLY and CDR2 FYNNEI come from the germline V gene. With 7 bases removed from V and 0 bases from J, the gap between germline ends came to 10 bases. This CDR3 comprises 13 residues. CDR3 nucleotides: TGTGCCAGCATTCAGGCCCTCTCCTACGAGCAGTACTTC. Protein sequence: CASIQALSYEQYF.

The genes are TRBV19 and TRBJ2-7; 8 bases agree with TRBD2. With V trimmed by 3 bases and J by 5 bases, 3 bases remained unmatched. The CDR3 has 13 residues. Germline CDR1 reads LNHDA; CDR2 reads SQIVND (reference sequence). In DNA form, the CDR3 reads TGTGCCAGTAGTATGGGACTAGAAAACGAGCAGTACTTC. This encodes CASSMGLENEQYF.

The chain carries TRBV27 and TRBJ2-1; D possibly corresponds to TRBD2 (6 bases). The V gene's germline CDR1 is MNHEY and CDR2 SMNVEV (reference sequence). The CDR3 consists of 16 residues. Trimming removed 2 bases from V and 1 base from J, with 12 bases in between. CDR3 protein: CASSLEWRASYNEQFF. CDR3 DNA: TGTGCCAGCAGTTTAGAATGGAGGGCGTCCTACAATGAGCAGTTCTTC.

The gene calls are TRBV4-3 and TRBJ1-6; no reliable D call. The CDR3 has 15 residues. The germline V and J ends were trimmed by 0 bases and 7 bases, with 10 bases remaining between them. In germline, CDR1 is LGHNA, CDR2 YSLEER. CDR3 amino acids: CASSQDSPGNSPLHF. DNA of the CDR3: TGCGCCAGCAGCCAAGATAGCCCCGGAAATTCACCCCTCCACTTT.

In regard to this clone: Other DNA sequences within the sample encode an identical CDR3. The V call is TRBV30, the J call TRBJ1-1; D gene ambiguous. The CDR3 covers 12 residues. V was pared by 0 bases and J by 5 bases, with 7 bases between. Germline V gene lookup returns CDR1 GTSNPN and CDR2 SVGIG (reference sequence). The CDR3 DNA reads as TGTGCCTGGAGTGTTGGAGTAACTGAAGCTTTCTTT. Translated, it gives CAWSVGVTEAFF. Complete variable domain (other parts from reference TRBV30 and TRBJ1-1): SQTIHQWPATLVQPVGSPLSLECTVEGTSNPNLYWYRQAAGRGLQLLFYSVGIGQISSEVPQNLSASRPQDRQFILSSKKLLLSDSGFYLCAWSVGVTEAFFGQGTRLTVV.

The chain is built from TRBV19 and TRBJ2-1, with TRBD1 matching 7 bases. The germline CDR1 and CDR2 sequences are LNHDA and SQIVND (reference sequence). The CDR3 length is 15 residues. The ends lost 1 base at V and 4 bases at J; junction bases unmatched: 4. The CDR3 region is CASSIAGQQYNEQFF. In DNA, the CDR3 is TGTGCCAGTAGTATAGCGGGACAGCAATACAATGAGCAGTTCTTC.

The CDR3 reads CASSLGQGLKTDTQYF. CDR3 coding DNA: TGTGCCAGCAGCTTAGGGCAGGGACTGAAAACAGATACGCAGTATTTT. The genes are TRBV11-3 and TRBJ2-3, with D tentatively TRBD2 (6 bases). The CDR3 runs 16 residues. Trimming removed 1 base at V and 3 bases at J, with 14 bases between. Germline loops: CDR1 SGHNT, CDR2 YENEEA.

This clone came up a few times. The rearrangement links TRBV5-1 to TRBJ1-1; tentative D call: TRBD1 (5 bases). Germline V gene lookup returns CDR1 SGHRS and CDR2 YFSETQ. Trimming stripped 5 bases from V and 1 base from J, with 12 bases between. CDR3 length equals 14 residues. In DNA, the CDR3 is TGCGCCAGCAGGGAGGCCCAGGGGAACACTGAAGCTTTCTTT. Encoded protein: CASREAQGNTEAFF.